These 5 T cell receptor beta chains were all obtained from the same sample, sequenced in a study of cytomegalovirus exposure and HLA in healthy donors. Amplification used 60 Vbeta primers and 13 Jbeta primers. The repertoire was sequenced with immunoSEQ multiplex PCR; TCRdb's copy has only in-frame clones and lacks some. The sample shows 80,000 to 100,000 clones, and 15% to 17% sits with its ten largest clones. Input material: PBMCs. These receptor sequences come from a man aged 50-60 years in good health and CMV-seropositive.

The V gene is TRBV5-5, the J gene TRBJ1-3, with D perhaps TRBD1 (5 bases). V was shortened by 4 bases and J by 8 bases, with 13 bases between the two germline ends. CDR1 and CDR2 (germline): SGHKS, YYEKEE (reference sequence). The CDR3 is 13 amino acids. The CDR3 DNA follows: TGTGCCAGCAGCCCGCGGGGGGGTGACACCATATATTTT. Encoded protein: CASSPRGGDTIYF.

The chain is built from TRBV6-6 and TRBJ2-1; 8 bases map to TRBD1. The CDR3 spans 15 residues. Germline V gene lookup returns CDR1 MNHNY and CDR2 SVGAGI (reference sequence). The CDR3 DNA sequence: TGTCTCGCCCGGCCAGGGGGCACACACCGCGATGAGCAGTTCTTC. It codes for CLARPGGTHRDEQFF.

The chain carries TRBV18 and TRBJ1-2; 11 bases match TRBD1. The CDR3 extends over 13 amino acids. Germline V lookup: CDR1 KGHSH, CDR2 LQKENI. The V and J ends lost 6 bases and 6 bases, in that order; junction bases with no gene match: 3. This CDR3 reads CASSRTGGDGYTF. The CDR3 coding sequence is TGTGCCAGCTCGCGGACAGGGGGCGATGGCTACACCTTC.

J is TRBJ1-1 and V is TRBV11-3, with 10 bases lining up with TRBD1. The trim removed 5 bases at V and 8 bases at J, leaving 8 bases unmatched. CDR3 length: 14 residues. Per the germline V gene, CDR1 is SGHNT and CDR2 is YENEEA. This CDR3 reads CASSGDRGREEAFF. CDR3 DNA sequence: TGTGCCAGCAGCGGAGACAGGGGGCGAGAAGAAGCTTTCTTT.

The chain combines TRBV15 with TRBJ2-3; TRBD2 might be the D (5 bases). This CDR3 has 14 residues. The ends were cut back, 1 base at V and 6 bases at J, with 11 bases in the middle. The V gene's germline CDR1 is LNHNV and CDR2 YYDKDF (reference sequence). CDR3 in DNA: TGTGCCACCAGCAGAGTGAGGGATGGGGATACGCAGTATTTT. It is translated as CATSRVRDGDTQYF.